This T cell receptor (beta chain) was documented in a study of cytomegalovirus exposure and HLA in healthy donors (dated by TCRdb to the late 2010s). A note on the overall study: According to an earlier analysis of a few hundred of the donors, about 179 million T cells yielded roughly 100 million unique TCR beta sequences and about 300 Gb of sequence data. An early release covering some 640 HLA-typed donors comprised 250 to 350 gigabases of sequencing data and around 80 million unique TCR sequences. Of the 350 to 450 genotyped donors, approximately 81% were placed in the genetic ancestry cluster associated with self-reported Caucasian donors. The aim of the study was to test whether cataloging public T cell receptors could identify signatures of past pathogen exposure. The study used immunosequencing to profile the T cell repertoires of about 670 subjects and linked those repertoires to cytomegalovirus serostatus. In addition to the first cohort of 666 subjects, a separate validation cohort of 120 different subjects was used. High-throughput TCR immunosequencing, statistical association of individual TCRs with disease status, and machine learning were combined to predict cytomegalovirus infection status. In a later analysis, previously published TCR beta repertoires from 666 donors were re-analyzed and high-resolution HLA genotyping was added so that TCR occurrence patterns could be studied. The later analysis used no new phenotypic data to find candidate immune exposures, relying instead on TCR beta sequences and their occurrence across donors. An earlier analysis of about 620 of the donors applied high-throughput TCR beta sequencing to assess whether each TCR beta V gene segment acted as functional or pseudogenic. Donor age, sex, ethnicity and CMV serostatus were collected together with the repertoire data. A later genetic analysis took genome-wide SNP genotypes for about 65% of the 666 donors and used that subset as a discovery cohort. Every discovery cohort repertoire had been produced on one sequencing platform. Class I and class II HLA loci were covered by the typing at four-digit resolution. Typing coverage differed by locus: A, B, C, DRB1 and DQB1 were typed in roughly 620-640 donors, DQA1 in about 500, DPA1 in approximately 600, and DPB1 in about 450. About five DR-DQ haplotypes were treated as single units for association and clustering because of strong linkage in the cohort. On average, roughly 200,000 unique TCR beta nucleotide sequences were sequenced per donor among 398 genotyped donors of the cohort, with 15% to 20% of those sequences being non-productive.

In the case of this clone: Its antigen has not been determined. Nothing much larger sits one base from this clone, and base qualities are not available.

The cohort was made up of under 800 healthy bone marrow donors. Cohort members were all nominally healthy when sampled, although unrecorded immune exposures were likely present. The donor was CMV seropositive and belonged to the group of 250 to 300 seropositive cohort members. Each donor provided a peripheral blood sample, and peripheral blood mononuclear cells were used for TCR beta sequencing. The Qiagen DNeasy Blood Extraction Kit was used to extract genomic DNA from the blood cell samples. Library method: the immunoSEQ multiplex PCR assay. For the multiplex PCR, a mixture combining 60 forward primers for TCR Vbeta segments and 13 reverse primers for TCR Jbeta segments was used. The CDR3 region of rearranged TCR beta genes was amplified from genomic DNA by a multiplex PCR assay. Amplified TCR beta libraries were sequenced as 87-base-pair reads on the Illumina HiSeq System. The study's processing was this. A later analysis tallied tens of millions of unique TCR beta chains across the 610 or so repertoires, and about 12 million of those chains were shared by two or more donors. Raw reads were error-corrected and collapsed into unique sequences with a nearest-neighbor algorithm that merged closely related sequences to remove PCR and sequencing errors. CDR3 sequences were aligned to IMGT reference sequences to assign V, D and J gene segments. Each retained sequence needed at least a six-nucleotide match to both a V gene segment and a J gene segment. A rearrangement counted as productive if the CDR3 had no stop codons and remained in frame with V and J, and every other rearrangement counted as non-productive. Following IMGT convention, CDR3 was defined as the stretch from the second conserved V-encoded cysteine up to the conserved J-encoded phenylalanine. Sequences without an unambiguous match to a single V gene segment were excluded from the earlier analysis of approximately 560 of the donors. An earlier analysis of 500 to 700 of the donors classified V segments as functional when productive rearrangements were above 56.7% and as segregating when the standard deviation between donors was above 5%. A statistical classification framework was built to diagnose cytomegalovirus status from the catalog of TCR beta chain sequences. In a later analysis, V and J genes were assigned by comparing TCR nucleotide sequences against IMGT/GENE-DB human TR gene sequences. In a later analysis, CDR3 sequences and most-parsimonious VDJ recombination scenarios were assigned using the TCRdist pipeline. In a later analysis, each TCR beta chain was defined by its CDR3 amino acid sequence together with its V-gene family, and reads lacking a unique V-gene family were excluded. In a later analysis, approximately 590 highly shared, low-generation-probability nucleotide sequences were removed to address suspected cross-contamination and a sequencing artifact. In a later analysis, a clonal expansion index for each public chain was calculated from normalized within-repertoire ranks of inferred template counts. Generation probabilities in a later analysis came from a VDJ recombination model fitted to out-of-frame rearrangements, and those results were checked against IGoR. In a later analysis, hypergeometric tests were used to score TCR-TCR, TCR-HLA and TCR-CMV co-occurrence, with a repertoire-size bias correction applied to TCR pairs. False discovery rates were estimated in a later analysis by permuting HLA or CMV assignments 20 times. In a later analysis, co-occurring TCRs were grouped using DBSCAN, and TCRdist sequence similarity was added for clustering within HLA-allele-positive subsets. For co-occurrence clustering, repertoires with fewer than 30,000 or more than 120,000 public chains were excluded, along with four to six repertoires with anomalous nucleotide sharing. TCRdb mirrors the immuneACCESS table, restricted to in-frame sequences. Some clones are absent from its copies; in checked studies, under half trace to an unresolved V gene, and the reason for the others is unknown. The V and J calls and clone size are taken from that table; D and trimming were inferred from the DNA. This sample comprises fewer than 200,000 clones, 65% to 90% of them detected only once. Together, the top ten hold approximately 1.2% of the sample.

The CDR1 and CDR2 encoded by the germline V gene are SGHDT and YYEEEE. Including cysteine and phenylalanine, the CDR3 has 15 amino acids. The CDR3 DNA has 45 bases and is translated from base 1. Ends trimmed: V by 4 bases, J by 4 bases; bases unmatched to a gene: 9. General study outcomes and caveats: A further reported finding was that TCR beta sequences accurately predicted the HLA-A and HLA-B alleles for most subjects in the first cohort. CMV serostatus was the only immune exposure information available for the cohort. Because HLA typing was missing for some donors at each locus, association tests included only the typed subset. This cohort had only TCR beta chains sequenced, and the lack of alpha or paired-chain data limited which features could be detected. At a false discovery rate of 0.05, a later analysis linked about 17,000 TCR beta sequences to specific HLA alleles. Linkage disequilibrium might explain the correlated functional status among segregating V segments, but an unknown experimental factor could not be excluded. In vitro tests confirmed that a few of the cytomegalovirus-associated TCR beta chains recognize cytomegalovirus antigens. A later analysis reported that several top co-occurrence clusters appeared linked to parvovirus B19, influenza, CMV and Epstein-Barr virus. A cluster of highly shared sequence variants was judged likely to represent a technical artifact of the sequencing pipeline. According to a later genetic analysis, donors in an Asian-associated ancestry cluster had fewer N-insertions in productive TCRs than the approximately 670-donor mean. Strong co-occurrence of HLA alleles, especially DR and DQ, made assigning TCR associations to individual alleles difficult. Cytomegalovirus status was reported to be diagnosed by the classifier with high specificity and sensitivity in both the original and validation cohorts. The study gave a list of more than 150 TCR beta chains associated with cytomegalovirus. In an earlier analysis of roughly 560 of the donors, most TCR beta V segments were observed in productive rearrangements about 87% or about 30% of the time, broadly matching IMGT annotations. In a later genetic analysis, a missense DCLRE1C variant was associated with V-gene and J-gene trimming of TCR beta chains, and the association was replicated in an independent cohort. A later analysis found that most CMV-associated TCR beta chains appeared HLA-restricted, with HLA associations seemingly driven largely by CMV exposure. In a later analysis, the rate of TCR association differed among HLA loci, with DRB1 alleles having the most associated TCRs and HLA-C alleles having the fewest. Some IMGT-functional V segments, including TRBV6-2 and TRBV6-3, could not be distinguished by the 87-base-pair reads and were therefore excluded. The presence/absence analyses assumed that sequencing depth was roughly uniform across donors, and that assumption may not be true. It was suggested by the authors that the approach could potentially be generalized to other disease states and immunological phenotypes. Because counts were too low, seventeen rarely observed V segments, including chromosome 9 orphons, were excluded from the earlier analysis of under 650 of the donors. While some public TCRs were present in many individuals, most TCR sequences turned up only very rarely across donors. In a later analysis, HLA-associated TCR beta chains showed more clonal expansion and lower generation probabilities than non-associated chains that were equally common.

Rearrangement joined TRBV5-6 to TRBJ2-5, with 8 central nucleotides matching TRBD1. The receptor's source is a girl aged 2-15 years in good health and CMV-seropositive. The specimen was PBMCs. The DNA is TGTGCCAGCAGCATCCCCGGACAGGGAGGAGAGACCCAGTACTTC. It translates to CASSIPGQGGETQYF.